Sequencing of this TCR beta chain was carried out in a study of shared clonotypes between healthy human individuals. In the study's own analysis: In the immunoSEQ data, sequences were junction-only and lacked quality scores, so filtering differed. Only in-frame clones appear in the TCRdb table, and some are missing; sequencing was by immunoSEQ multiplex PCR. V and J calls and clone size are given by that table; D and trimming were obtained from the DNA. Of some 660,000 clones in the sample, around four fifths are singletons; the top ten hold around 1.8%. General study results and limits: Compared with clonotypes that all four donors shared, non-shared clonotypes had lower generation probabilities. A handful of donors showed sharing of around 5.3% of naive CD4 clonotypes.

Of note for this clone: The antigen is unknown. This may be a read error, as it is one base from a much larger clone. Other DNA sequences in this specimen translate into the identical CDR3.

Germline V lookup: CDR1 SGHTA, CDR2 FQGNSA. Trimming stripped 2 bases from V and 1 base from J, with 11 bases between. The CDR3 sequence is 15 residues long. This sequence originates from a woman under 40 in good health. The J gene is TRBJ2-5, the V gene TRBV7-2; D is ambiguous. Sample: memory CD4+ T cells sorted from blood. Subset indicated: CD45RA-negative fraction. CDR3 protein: CASSLRPGPQETQYF. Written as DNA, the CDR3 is TGTGCCAGCAGCTTAAGGCCGGGCCCCCAAGAGACCCAGTACTTC.